This is a list of T cell receptor beta chains from one sample in a study of blood T cell repertoires in COVID-19. Using immunoSEQ multiplex PCR, the repertoire was profiled, and TCRdb retains in-frame clones only, with some absent. The sample carries 200,000 to 250,000 clones, 84% recorded once. Sequencing was carried out using peripheral blood. The receptor source for this set is a middle-aged man with active or convalescent COVID-19. CDR3s include the opening cysteine and the closing phenylalanine or tryptophan. The order of the fields is clone size, V gene, D gene, J gene, CDR3 DNA, CDR3 protein. The D gene is left open where the match is weak. Size is omitted from some rows. Given values are once, few, many or a class for expanded clones.

.	TRBV5-1	.	TRBJ2-5	TGCGCCAGCAAAGCGGGAGAGACCCAGTACTTC	CASKAGETQYF
.	TRBV13	TRBD2	TRBJ2-1	TGTGCCAGCAGCTTAGAAACTAGCGGGAGTGAATATCGGTACAATGAGCAGTTCTTC	CASSLETSGSEYRYNEQFF
few	TRBV28	.	TRBJ1-2	TGTGCCAGCAGTTTCACAGGGAGTGTAAACTATGGCTACACCTTC	CASSFTGSVNYGYTF
.	TRBV7-8	.	TRBJ2-7	TGTGCCAGCAGCTTAGGGGAGCGGTACGAGCAGTACTTC	CASSLGERYEQYF
.	TRBV6-6	.	TRBJ2-7	TGTGCCAGCAGTTCTATTCGAGGGAGCTCCTACGAGCAGTACTTC	CASSSIRGSSYEQYF
once	TRBV5-1	TRBD2	TRBJ2-7	TGCGCCAGCAGCCCTTCACTAGCGGGAGGGCGCTACGAGCAGTACTTC	CASSPSLAGGRYEQYF
.	TRBV11-3	TRBD1	TRBJ2-1	TGTGCCAGCACGGGACAGGGGGCCAGTGAGCAGTTCTTC	CASTGQGASEQFF
few	TRBV7-9	.	TRBJ1-4	TGTGCCAGCAGCTTTCAGGGTAACACTAATGAAAAACTGTTTTTT	CASSFQGNTNEKLFF
.	TRBV28	.	TRBJ2-1	TGTGCCAGCAGTTCGGTCTTAACCAATGAGCAGTTCTTC	CASSSVLTNEQFF
.	TRBV10-2	TRBD1	TRBJ2-5	TGCGCCAGCAGTACAGGGGCAGGGCGGGAGACCCAGTACTTC	CASSTGAGRETQYF
.	TRBV7-2	.	TRBJ2-7	TGTGCCAGCAGCTTACACCCTCTACGTCGCGAGCAGTACTTC	CASSLHPLRREQYF
.	TRBV5-1	.	TRBJ2-7	TGCGCCAGCAGCTTCTCGACAGGTAGCTACGAGCAGTACTTC	CASSFSTGSYEQYF
.	TRBV2	TRBD2	TRBJ2-7	TGTGCCAGCACTCCATTAAACGGGAGGGCCATGAAGAGCGAGCAGTACTTC	CASTPLNGRAMKSEQYF
.	TRBV6-6	.	TRBJ1-2	TGTGCCAGCAGTTACTCCCGGGTGGGCTACACCTTC	CASSYSRVGYTF
.	TRBV6-6	TRBD1	TRBJ1-6	TGTGCCAGCAGTTCCTCGACAGGGGGCATGGATTCACCCCTCCACTTT	CASSSSTGGMDSPLHF
.	TRBV7-2	.	TRBJ1-2	TGTGCCAGCAGCTTAGGATGGGAGGGTGGCTACACCTTC	CASSLGWEGGYTF
few	TRBV28	.	TRBJ2-6	TGTGCCAGTAGTTGGGTCAGGGGTTCTGGGGCCAACGTCCTGACTTTC	CASSWVRGSGANVLTF
.	TRBV10-1	TRBD1	TRBJ1-4	TGCGCCAGCATTACGGACAGGGTGGGGGCAACTAATGAAAAACTGTTTTTT	CASITDRVGATNEKLFF
.	TRBV4-1	.	TRBJ2-2	TGCGCCAGCAGCCATAACGGGATCGGGGAGCTGTTTTTT	CASSHNGIGELFF
.	TRBV10-3	TRBD2	TRBJ2-2	TGTGCCACCAACGACTGGACTAGCGGGACATCCGGGGAGCTGTTTTTT	CATNDWTSGTSGELFF
.	TRBV15	TRBD2	TRBJ2-7	TGTGCCACCAGCAGTTATAGCGGGAGGGCCTTCTACGAGCAGTACTTC	CATSSYSGRAFYEQYF
.	TRBV10-3	TRBD1	TRBJ1-3	TGTGCCACCGGGGGACAGGGGGCTGGAAACACCATATATTTT	CATGGQGAGNTIYF
.	TRBV5-5	TRBD2	TRBJ2-3	TGTGCCAGCAGCTCGATCGGGGAGGGCCGCAATACGCAGTATTTT	CASSSIGEGRNTQYF
.	TRBV6-2/TRBV6-3	TRBD1	TRBJ2-7	TGTGCCAGCAGTCCAGGGGGTGCAGATTATGAGCAGTACTTC	CASSPGGADYEQYF
.	TRBV29-1	TRBD2	TRBJ2-1	TGCAGCGTTGGACTAGCGGGGGAGGCCCTACGCAATGAGCAGTTCTTC	CSVGLAGEALRNEQFF
.	TRBV7-2	TRBD1	TRBJ2-3	TGTGCCAGCAGCCCCGTCGCGGGCAGGGGGCGCACAGATACGCAGTATTTT	CASSPVAGRGRTDTQYF
.	TRBV11-2	.	TRBJ2-7	TGTGCCAGCACCCCCATAACCGGTTCCTACGAGCAGTACTTC	CASTPITGSYEQYF
.	TRBV2	TRBD1	TRBJ2-1	TGTGCCAGCAGTGAAGAGGGGACAGGGAACAATGAGCAGTTCTTC	CASSEEGTGNNEQFF
.	TRBV24-1	.	TRBJ2-2	TGTGCCACCGGGTTCAGGGAAAGTACCGGGGAGCTGTTTTTT	CATGFRESTGELFF
.	TRBV5-6	TRBD1	TRBJ1-3	TGTGCCAGCAGCTTAGAGGGGGCAGGGTCTGGAAACACCATATATTTT	CASSLEGAGSGNTIYF
.	TRBV7-9	TRBD2	TRBJ2-1	TGTGCCAGCAGCCCAAGACTAGCGGGAGGGGGTGAGCAGTTCTTC	CASSPRLAGGGEQFF
.	TRBV7-2	.	TRBJ2-1	TGTGCCAGCAGCTTAAAGGGGCGGAATGAGCAGTTCTTC	CASSLKGRNEQFF
.	TRBV5-1	.	TRBJ2-3	TGCGCCAGCAGGTATCTCACAGATACGCAGTATTTT	CASRYLTDTQYF
.	TRBV19	TRBD2	TRBJ2-1	TGTGCCAGTAGTATAGGGACTAGCGGGAGGAAGAATGAGCAGTTCTTC	CASSIGTSGRKNEQFF
.	TRBV24-1	.	TRBJ1-1	TGTGCCACCAGTGAACTTAGGGGGGGGTGGAAGAATGAAGCTTTCTTT	CATSELRGGWKNEAFF
once	TRBV27	TRBD1	TRBJ2-7	TGTGCCAGCAGCCGCCTATCGACAGGGGGCGAGCAGTACTTC	CASSRLSTGGEQYF
once	TRBV6-5	TRBD1	TRBJ1-6	TGTGCCAGCAGTTACGCCGGGACAGACAATTCACCCCTCCACTTT	CASSYAGTDNSPLHF
.	TRBV5-4	.	TRBJ1-2	TGTGCCAGCAGCTTGGGACAGCGAACTAACTATGGCTACACCTTC	CASSLGQRTNYGYTF
.	TRBV18	.	TRBJ2-3	TGTGCCAGCTCACCAACCATAGTTTCCGCCGGGGCAGATACGCAGTATTTT	CASSPTIVSAGADTQYF
.	TRBV11-2	.	TRBJ1-2	TGTGCCAGCAGCTCCCCAGGGTGGGGTAATCGCTACACCTTC	CASSSPGWGNRYTF
.	TRBV5-1	.	TRBJ2-5	TGCGCCAGCTCCAAGGGGATACGAGAGACCCAGTACTTC	CASSKGIRETQYF
few	TRBV7-2	.	TRBJ1-3	TGTGCCAGCAGCTTAGCGCCCAGGAGGGGAAACACCATATATTTT	CASSLAPRRGNTIYF
.	TRBV4-1	TRBD1	TRBJ1-6	TGCGCCAGCAGCCAAGGCCACGGACAGGGAAATTCACCCCTCCACTTT	CASSQGHGQGNSPLHF
.	TRBV7-2	TRBD1	TRBJ1-2	TGTGCCAGCAGCATGGGGACAGGGCTCTATGGCTACACCTTC	CASSMGTGLYGYTF
few	TRBV24-1	.	TRBJ1-3	TGTGCCACCAGTGATTTGGGGGCCTCTGGAAACACCATATATTTT	CATSDLGASGNTIYF
.	TRBV18	.	TRBJ2-6	TGTGCCAGCTCACCTGTTGCAGGGAAACACTCTGGGGCCAACGTCCTGACTTTC	CASSPVAGKHSGANVLTF
.	TRBV27	.	TRBJ2-5	TGTGCCAGCAGTTTATTCCCGGGACATGGCTCGGAGACCCAGTACTTC	CASSLFPGHGSETQYF